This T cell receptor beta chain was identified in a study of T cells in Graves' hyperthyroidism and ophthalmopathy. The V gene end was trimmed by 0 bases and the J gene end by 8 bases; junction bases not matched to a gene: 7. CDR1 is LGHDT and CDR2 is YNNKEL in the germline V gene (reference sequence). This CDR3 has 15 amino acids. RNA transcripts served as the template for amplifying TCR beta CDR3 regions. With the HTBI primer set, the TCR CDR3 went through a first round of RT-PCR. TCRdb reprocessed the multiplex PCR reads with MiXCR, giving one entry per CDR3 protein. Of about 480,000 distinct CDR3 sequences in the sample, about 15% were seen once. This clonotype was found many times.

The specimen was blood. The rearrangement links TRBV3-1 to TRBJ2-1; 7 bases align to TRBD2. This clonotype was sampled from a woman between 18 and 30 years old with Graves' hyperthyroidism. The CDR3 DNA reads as TGTGCCAGCAGCCAAGATCAGACTAGCTGGTATGAGCAGTTCTTC. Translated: CASSQDQTSWYEQFF.